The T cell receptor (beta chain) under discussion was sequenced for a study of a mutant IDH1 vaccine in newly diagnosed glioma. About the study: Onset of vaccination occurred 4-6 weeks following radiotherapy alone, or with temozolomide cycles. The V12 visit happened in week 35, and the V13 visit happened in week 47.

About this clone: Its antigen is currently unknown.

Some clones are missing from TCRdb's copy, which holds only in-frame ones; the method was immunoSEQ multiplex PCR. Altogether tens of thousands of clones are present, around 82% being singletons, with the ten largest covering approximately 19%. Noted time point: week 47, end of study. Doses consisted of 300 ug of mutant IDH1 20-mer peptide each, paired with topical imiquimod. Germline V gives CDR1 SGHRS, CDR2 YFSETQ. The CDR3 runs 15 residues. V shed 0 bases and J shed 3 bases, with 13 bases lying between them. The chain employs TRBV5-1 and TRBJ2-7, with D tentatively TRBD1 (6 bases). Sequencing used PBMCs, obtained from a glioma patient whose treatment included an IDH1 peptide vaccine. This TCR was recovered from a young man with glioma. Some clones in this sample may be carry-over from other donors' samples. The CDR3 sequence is CASSLEEQGYYEQYF. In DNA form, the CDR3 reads TGCGCCAGCAGCTTGGAGGAACAGGGATACTACGAGCAGTACTTC.